The present TCR beta chain was sequenced within a study of human T cells and chemical hapten exposure. For the study at large: Throughout the roughly 26-week study, diphenylcyclopropenone was applied weekly to the patients' scalps.

The CDR3 contains 12 residues. The germline gives CDR1 MDHEN, CDR2 SYDVKM. V lost 1 base and J lost 2, with 3 bases in between. On this clonotype: Its antigen is currently unknown.

Individual cDNA molecules in this library carried unique molecular identifiers. Original handling: TCRs per sample had a median of 95,638 and ranged from about 23,224 to 700,000. In TCRdb, the RACE reads were re-called with MiXCR into one record per CDR3 protein. TCRdb's processing, not the authors', yielded these V and J calls. The sample lists nearly 110,000 distinct CDR3 sequences, around 12% seen once, with 1.6% in the top ten. The study's findings and limits: TCRs at high frequency, those above 1 in 1000, did not change with DPC sensitization.

Time point noted: pre-sensitization, week 0. Treatment reported: therapeutic diphenylcyclopropenone sensitization with weekly scalp DPC. V gene TRBV28 combines with J gene TRBJ2-7, with D unresolved. The clonotype was recovered from a woman in her fifties or sixties with alopecia areata. Some clones in this sample may be carry-over from other donors' samples. This sample comprised whole blood, obtained in connection with sensitization to the hapten diphenylcyclopropenone (DPC). The CDR3 loop reads CASSLYAYEQYF. CDR3 nucleotides: TGTGCCAGCAGTTTATATGCCTACGAGCAGTACTTC.